One sample yielded the 5 T cell receptor beta chains listed below, sequenced in a study of blood T cell repertoires in COVID-19 (dated by TCRdb to about 2020). Library prep was done by the immunoSEQ multiplex PCR assay. Sourced from immuneACCESS, this table was stored by TCRdb with only in-frame sequences that have V and J called. A share of the clones is absent; for the studies checked, an unresolved V gene accounts for under half, and the remainder has no known explanation. The sample table shows around 220,000 clones, and 75% to 95% are seen once. In total, the top ten clones hold approximately 2% of the sample. The specimen sequenced was PBMCs or T cells enriched from blood (not recorded which). All receptors come from a woman between 18 and 30 years old who had recovered from COVID-19.

The rearrangement joins TRBV4-3 to TRBJ2-6, with D maybe TRBD1 (6 bases). The V end was cut by 1 base, the J end by 0 bases, with 7 bases between. The germline gives CDR1 LGHNA, CDR2 YSLEER. The CDR3 consists of 16 residues. The CDR3 DNA sequence: TGCGCCAGCAGCCAAGCACAGGGCTCTGGGGCCAACGTCCTGACTTTC. It translates to CASSQAQGSGANVLTF.

This clone has a handful of counts. J is TRBJ1-1 and V is TRBV11-3; D is unclear. The germline V and J ends were trimmed by 6 bases and 0 bases, with 8 bases remaining between them. This CDR3 has 13 amino acids. CDR1 SGHNT and CDR2 YENEEA come from the germline V gene. The CDR3, as DNA: TGTGCCAGCAGACGACGGGTGAACACTGAAGCTTTCTTT. Translation gives CASRRRVNTEAFF.

This clone was seen just once. The V gene is TRBV5-6, the J gene TRBJ1-2, with D hard to call. The CDR3 contains 15 residues. Trimming shortened V by 4 bases and J by 3 bases, and 16 bases separated the two germline ends. Germline CDR1 reads SGHDT; CDR2 reads YYEEEE. The CDR3 region has the DNA TGTGCCAGCAGCCCAACCGACAAGCTTGACTATGGCTACACCTTC. It encodes CASSPTDKLDYGYTF.

The chain carries TRBV11-2 and TRBJ2-2; 9 nucleotides agree with TRBD2. V gave up 8 bases and J gave up 3 bases; unmatched junction bases: 7. The length of the CDR3 is 15 residues. CDR1 SGHAT and CDR2 FQNNGV come from the germline V gene. The CDR3 is CASSRLAGDTGELFF. CDR3 bases: TGTGCCAGCTCACGTTTAGCGGGAGACACCGGGGAGCTGTTTTTT.

V is TRBV5-4 and J is TRBJ2-1; 8 bases match TRBD2. Germline CDR1 and CDR2: SGHNT and YYREEE (reference sequence). V was clipped by 4 bases and J by 0 bases; unmatched bases: 6. The CDR3 spans 16 residues. CDR3 protein: CASSQGGGSSYNEQFF. Written as DNA, the CDR3 is TGTGCCAGCAGCCAGGGCGGGGGGTCCTCCTACAATGAGCAGTTCTTC.